The 2 T cell receptor beta chains below all came from one sample that was sequenced in a study of blood T cell repertoires in COVID-19. Profiled with immunoSEQ multiplex PCR; TCRdb holds only in-frame clones, not every one. The repertoire holds fewer than 250,000 clones, with approximately 84% as singletons. Sequencing input: PBMCs or T cells enriched from blood (not recorded which). These receptors originate from a young woman who had recovered from COVID-19.

The rearrangement uses TRBV28 and TRBJ1-5; TRBD1 matches 10 bases. Germline V gene sequence: CDR1 MDHEN, CDR2 SYDVKM. The CDR3 covers 16 residues. V shed 6 bases, J shed 4 bases, and the junction held 9 bases outside the gene matches. DNA of the CDR3: TGTGCCAGCAGCCCGTGGAGGGGACAGGGGAATCAGCCCCAGCATTTT. This encodes CASSPWRGQGNQPQHF.

The chain joins TRBV5-1 to TRBJ1-1; 9 nucleotides match TRBD1. Trimming cost V 4 bases and J 0 bases; bases outside gene matches: 10. The CDR3 contains 17 residues. The germline V gene encodes CDR1 SGHRS and CDR2 YFSETQ. CDR3 sequence reads: CASSTGTGRFMNTEAFF. DNA of the CDR3: TGCGCCAGCAGCACCGGGACAGGGAGGTTTATGAACACTGAAGCTTTCTTT.